Below, 21 T cell receptor beta chains from the same sample are listed, as sequenced in a study of blood T cell repertoires in COVID-19. Method: immunoSEQ multiplex PCR; TCRdb's copy keeps in-frame clones and lacks some. The sample includes 330,000 or so clones, about 87% of them seen just once. Sequencing input: PBMCs or T cells enriched from blood (not recorded which). The source is a man aged 25 to 45 who had recovered from COVID-19.

The chain couples TRBV9 to TRBJ2-3; TRBD2 aligns across 10 bases. V trimming: 3 bases; J trimming: 1 base; junction bases outside the gene matches: 5. The CDR3 covers 16 residues. In germline, CDR1 is SGDLS, CDR2 YYNGEE. For the CDR3, the DNA is TGTGCCAGCAGCGCTCGGCTAGCGGGAGGCACAGATACGCAGTATTTT. It is translated as CASSARLAGGTDTQYF. The full variable domain, rest sourced from reference TRBV9 and TRBJ2-3, is DSGVTQTPKHLITATGQRVTLRCSPRSGDLSVYWYQQSLDQGLQFLIQYYNGEERAKGNILERFSAQQFPDLHSELNLSSLELGDSALYFCASSARLAGGTDTQYFGPGTRLTVL.

This chain joins TRBV27 and TRBJ2-1; 8 positions match TRBD2. After removal of 2 bases from V and 10 bases from J, the junction contained 10 bases not matched to a gene. In germline, CDR1 is MNHEY, CDR2 SMNVEV (reference sequence). The CDR3 consists of 15 residues. CDR3 sequence: CASSLVRGGPLEQFF. The CDR3 bases are TGTGCCAGCAGTTTAGTCCGCGGGGGGCCACTGGAGCAGTTCTTC.

This clone has only a few counts. The chain links TRBV10-3 to TRBJ2-7; TRBD1 matches 7 bases. In germline, CDR1 is ENHRY, CDR2 SYGVKD. V lost 11 bases and J lost 1; bases outside the gene matches: 5. The CDR3 totals 12 residues. Written as DNA, the CDR3 is TGTGCCGCACGGACAGGTTCCTACGAGCAGTACTTC. Protein: CAARTGSYEQYF.

DNA for the CDR3: TGTGCCAGCAGCCAAGAAGCTAGCGGGGGCCCCCGGTCCGAGACCCAGTACTTC. This encodes CASSQEASGGPRSETQYF. The genes are TRBV4-2 and TRBJ2-5, with 10 bases that match TRBD2. The ends lost 0 bases at V and 5 bases at J; junction bases unmatched: 12. Germline CDR1 reads LGHNA; CDR2 reads YNFKEQ. This CDR3 is built from 18 residues.

The count of this clone is one. This chain links TRBV6-5 with TRBJ2-7; 8 nucleotides agree with TRBD1. CDR1 is MNHEY, CDR2 SVGAGI, per germline. The CDR3 consists of 15 residues. Losses at the gene ends were 7 bases for V and 2 bases for J; bases not matched to a gene: 10. The CDR3 sequence: CASKVQGVNTYEQYF. CDR3 DNA sequence: TGTGCCAGCAAGGTACAGGGGGTAAACACCTACGAGCAGTACTTC.

The V gene is TRBV5-4, the J gene TRBJ2-5; 7 bases are shared with TRBD1. The CDR3 runs 16 residues. Germline V gene data show CDR1 as SGHNT and CDR2 as YYREEE (reference sequence). The junction had 12 bases not matched to a gene; V was cut back by 4 bases and J by 3 bases. The CDR3 DNA reads as TGTGCCAGCAGCCGACAGGGTAAGAGGGAAGAAGAGACCCAGTACTTC. Protein product: CASSRQGKREEETQYF.

The V gene is TRBV7-8, the J gene TRBJ2-3; D is uncertain. V lost 1 base and J 1 base, leaving 9 bases between the germline ends. This CDR3 is built from 15 residues. CDR1 is SGHVS, CDR2 FQNEAQ, per germline. The CDR3 DNA is TGTGCCAGCAGCTTAGGCAGATTACGCACAGATACGCAGTATTTT. Amino acid sequence: CASSLGRLRTDTQYF.

The V and J genes are TRBV20-1 and TRBJ2-2, with 7 bases matching TRBD2. The CDR3 extends over 13 amino acids. The V segment lost 3 bases and the J segment 6 bases; nucleotides outside the gene matches: 4. In germline, CDR1 is DFQATT, CDR2 SNEGSKA (reference sequence). As DNA, the CDR3 is TGCAGTGCTAGTAAACTAGCGTCCGGGGAGCTGTTTTTT. Protein product: CSASKLASGELFF.

The rearrangement uses TRBV24-1 and TRBJ2-2; D is possibly TRBD1 (5 bases). V gave up 5 bases and J gave up 3 bases, with 9 bases separating them. This CDR3 contains 14 residues. Germline V gives CDR1 KGHDR, CDR2 SFDVKD. The CDR3 coding sequence is TGTGCCACCAGTGGCAGGGCTGACACCGGGGAGCTGTTTTTT. Translation: CATSGRADTGELFF.

This chain connects TRBV5-5 to TRBJ1-6; D unresolved. The CDR3 covers 15 residues. V dropped 0 bases and J dropped 5 bases, with 9 bases sitting between them. CDR1 and CDR2 from the germline V gene are SGHKS and YYEKEE (reference sequence). The CDR3: CASSLDSLNNSPLHF. The CDR3 nucleotides read TGTGCCAGCAGCTTGGACAGCCTCAATAATTCACCCCTCCACTTT.

The V call is TRBV5-6, the J call TRBJ1-6; D is ambiguous. The CDR3 covers 13 residues. Germline V lookup: CDR1 SGHDT, CDR2 YYEEEE. V dropped 0 bases and J dropped 8 bases, with 6 bases sitting between them. CDR3 sequence: CASSLVSYSPLHF. For the CDR3, the DNA is TGTGCCAGCAGCTTGGTCTCCTATTCACCCCTCCACTTT.

V usage is TRBV30 and J usage is TRBJ2-3; the match to TRBD2 covers 8 bases. The CDR3 is made up of 14 amino acids. The V gene end was trimmed by 4 bases and the J gene end by 3 bases; junction bases not matched to a gene: 6. Germline V lookup: CDR1 GTSNPN, CDR2 SVGIG (reference sequence). The CDR3 reads CAWNRGGPTDTQYF. CDR3 nucleotide sequence: TGTGCCTGGAATCGCGGGGGGCCGACAGATACGCAGTATTTT.

In this sample, this clone turned up once. The chain combines TRBV5-1 with TRBJ1-2; tentatively, D is TRBD1 (6 bases). Trimming removed 3 bases from V and 2 bases from J, with 20 bases in between. Looked up from germline, CDR1 is SGHRS and CDR2 is YFSETQ. The CDR3 is 17 residues long. DNA for the CDR3: TGCGCCAGCAGCTCAGATCCTGTGGGCAGGGGCAACTATGGCTACACCTTC. It codes for CASSSDPVGRGNYGYTF.

V and J are TRBV5-6 and TRBJ2-7; 13 nucleotides line up with TRBD2. Germline assignment: CDR1 SGHDT and CDR2 YYEEEE. Trimming at V came to 1 base and at J to 7 bases, leaving 8 bases not matched to a gene. The CDR3 has 16 residues. CDR3 protein: CASSLSLLAGGREQYF. The CDR3 DNA sequence: TGTGCCAGCAGCTTGAGTTTACTAGCGGGGGGGCGTGAGCAGTACTTC.

Of note for this clone: The sample contains more than one DNA sequence encoding this CDR3. This chain uses TRBV12-3 or TRBV12-4 with TRBJ1-2; possibly TRBD1 for D (6 bases). V was cut by 4 bases and J by 3 bases, with 9 bases left in between. The CDR3 spans 13 residues. The CDR3 reads CASSSSGDYGYTF. The DNA for the CDR3 is TGTGCCAGCAGTTCGTCAGGGGACTATGGCTACACCTTC.

This chain connects TRBV5-1 to TRBJ2-3, with 8 bases fitting TRBD1. Trimming cost V 3 bases and J 3 bases; bases outside gene matches: 3. This CDR3 has 14 residues. Germline V gene data show CDR1 as SGHRS and CDR2 as YFSETQ. The CDR3 nucleotides are TGCGCCAGCAGCTCAGGGACAGGTACAGATACGCAGTATTTT. Protein product: CASSSGTGTDTQYF.

The rearrangement links TRBV19 to TRBJ1-2; D perhaps matches TRBD1 (5 bases). The V end lost 4 bases, the J end lost 2 bases, and 14 bases lay between the germline ends. Germline V gene sequence: CDR1 LNHDA, CDR2 SQIVND (reference sequence). The CDR3 is made up of 15 amino acids. CDR3 protein: CASSSGRDFNYGYTF. The CDR3 DNA is TGTGCCAGTAGTAGTGGCCGGGACTTCAACTATGGCTACACCTTC.

This clone turned up a few times. The rearrangement joins TRBV7-3 to TRBJ2-2; 9 bases match TRBD1. The germline CDR1 and CDR2 sequences are SGHTA and FQGTGA. The V gene end was trimmed by 5 bases and the J gene end by 4 bases; junction bases not matched to a gene: 5. This CDR3 spans 15 amino acids. CDR3 nucleotides: TGTGCCAGCAGCGAACAGGGGGCGTCCACCGGGGAGCTGTTTTTT. Amino acids: CASSEQGASTGELFF.

This chain links TRBV3-1 (or the pseudogene TRBV3-2) with TRBJ2-7, with 7 positions matching TRBD2. The CDR3 is 14 amino acids. Germline CDR1 LGHDT, CDR2 YNNKEL (reference sequence). V was pared by 4 bases and J by 6 bases, with 9 bases of the junction left unmatched. The CDR3 DNA reads as TGTGCCAGCAGCCCTTTGGGGGGGGTAAGCGAGCAGTACTTC. This gives the protein CASSPLGGVSEQYF.

J is TRBJ1-3 and V is TRBV10-1; 7 bases map to TRBD1. Germline V gene lookup returns CDR1 WNHNN and CDR2 SYGVQD (reference sequence). CDR3 size: 15 residues. The V segment lost 4 bases and the J segment 0 bases; nucleotides outside the gene matches: 3. The CDR3 region is CASSGQGRSGNTIYF. CDR3 in DNA: TGCGCCAGCAGTGGACAGGGACGCTCTGGAAACACCATATATTTT.

The rearrangement links TRBV7-8 to TRBJ1-5, with a possible D match to TRBD1 (5 bases). Trimming left V 10 bases short and J 1 base short, with 14 bases between. This CDR3 has 14 amino acids. Germline lookup yields CDR1 SGHVS and CDR2 FQNEAQ. Here the CDR3 DNA reads TGTGCCACCCTTTCTGGGGGGAGCAATCAGCCCCAGCATTTT. Amino acids: CATLSGGSNQPQHF. The variable domain in full, completed from reference TRBV7-8 and TRBJ1-5, reads GAGVSQSPRYKVAKRGQDVALRCDPISGHVSLFWYQQALGQGPEFLTYFQNEAQLDKSGLPSDRFFAERPEGSVSTLKIQRTQQEDSAVYLCATLSGGSNQPQHFGDGTRLSIL.